The present entry profiles one T cell receptor beta chain with its context. The data were obtained in a study of somatic mutations in cytotoxic T cells in rheumatoid arthritis. Germline-derived CDR1 and CDR2 are MGHRA and YSYEKL. V lost 0 bases to trimming and J lost 5 bases, with 7 bases between them. The length of the CDR3 is 14 residues. Sequenced by immunoSEQ multiplex PCR; TCRdb stores in-frame clones only, minus some. This sample has about 25,000 clones; roughly 74% occur once, and the top ten carry approximately 10%. Each population, CD4+ and CD8+ cells, was isolated by positive magnetic bead selection and checked for purity by flow cytometry.

The source of this sequence is a woman aged 18-30 years in good health. Specimen: CD8+ T cells sorted from blood. The gene calls are TRBV4-1 and TRBJ1-4; no clear D gene. This CDR3 is CASSQDYGNEKLFF. The CDR3 DNA follows: TGCGCCAGCAGCCAAGATTACGGGAATGAAAAACTGTTTTTT.